What follows are 13 T cell receptor beta chains derived from one specimen sequenced in a study of blood T cell repertoires in COVID-19. Measured with immunoSEQ multiplex PCR; TCRdb has only the in-frame clones, and not every one. The sample has about 140,000 clones; 60% to 85% are singletons. Specimen: peripheral blood. The receptors here all came from a woman of 80 years or more with active or convalescent COVID-19.

V usage is TRBV4-3 and J usage is TRBJ1-2; 11 bases fit TRBD1. The V segment lost 0 bases and the J segment 8 bases; nucleotides outside the gene matches: 8. Germline-derived CDR1 and CDR2 are LGHNA and YSLEER. CDR3 size: 16 residues. The CDR3 DNA sequence: TGCGCCAGCAGCCAAGACCTCGGACAGGGGGCGAGAGGCTACACCTTC. It translates to CASSQDLGQGARGYTF.

V and J are TRBV20-1 and TRBJ1-2, with 10 positions matching TRBD1. Looked up from germline, CDR1 is DFQATT and CDR2 is SNEGSKA (reference sequence). The CDR3 has 15 residues. The junction had 12 bases not matched to a gene; V was cut back by 3 bases and J by 8 bases. CDR3 bases: TGCAGTGCTAGTCGGGGGGACAGGGGTACCAAAGGCTACACCTTC. Its protein is CSASRGDRGTKGYTF.

This sequence joins TRBV5-1 and TRBJ2-2, with D unresolved. There are 13 residues in the CDR3. Germline CDR1 and CDR2: SGHRS and YFSETQ. Deletions cut 7 bases from V and 0 bases from J, with 7 bases between. The CDR3 reads CASGSANTGELFF. CDR3 coding DNA: TGCGCCAGCGGAAGCGCGAACACCGGGGAGCTGTTTTTT.

This clone was found once. V is TRBV6-2 or TRBV6-3 and J is TRBJ2-5; 8 nucleotides match TRBD1. The J segment lost 5 bases and the V segment lost 1 base, leaving 9 bases of the junction unmatched. The CDR3 is made up of 16 amino acids. Per the germline V gene, CDR1 is MNHEY and CDR2 is SVGEGT. The CDR3 DNA sequence: TGTGCCAGCAGTTACTGGCGGGCAGGGGGCCATGAGACCCAGTACTTC. Amino acids: CASSYWRAGGHETQYF.

V usage is TRBV13 and J usage is TRBJ2-4; TRBD2 is a possible D gene (6 bases). Trimming left V 0 bases short and J 16 bases short, with 13 bases between. Germline loops: CDR1 PRHDT, CDR2 FYEKMQ (reference sequence). The CDR3 totals 12 residues. CDR3: CASSLGPGGPYF. Here the CDR3 DNA reads TGTGCCAGCAGCTTAGGCCCCGGGGGACCATACTTC.

V gene TRBV2 combines with J gene TRBJ1-1; D gene uncertain. From germline, CDR1 is SNHLY and CDR2 FYNNEI. V was trimmed by 7 bases and J by 9 bases, leaving 12 bases between them. The CDR3 has 11 amino acids. The CDR3 DNA sequence: TGTGCCAGCACTAGAGATTTTAAAGCTTTCTTT. It codes for CASTRDFKAFF.

The V and J genes are TRBV5-8 and TRBJ1-2; D is possibly TRBD1 (6 bases). Germline loops: CDR1 SGHTS, CDR2 YDEGEE. V gave up 3 bases and J gave up 0 bases, with 12 bases separating them. CDR3 length: 15 residues. CDR3 bases: TGTGCCAGCAGCTCCCCCGGGACACCTAACTATGGCTACACCTTC. It is translated as CASSSPGTPNYGYTF.

The V gene is TRBV2, the J gene TRBJ2-3; 13 bases are a match to TRBD2. The V segment lost 7 bases and the J segment 4 bases; nucleotides outside the gene matches: 2. This CDR3 spans 14 amino acids. Germline-derived CDR1 and CDR2 are SNHLY and FYNNEI. The CDR3 DNA reads TGTGCCAGCACAGGACTAGCGGGGGCAGATACGCAGTATTTT. Translation: CASTGLAGADTQYF.

There are many counts of this clone. The rearrangement links TRBV5-6 to TRBJ1-1, with D possibly TRBD1 on 5 matching bases. The CDR3 length is 14 residues. Germline CDR1 SGHDT, CDR2 YYEEEE. V dropped 4 bases and J dropped 1 base, with 11 bases sitting between them. CDR3 bases: TGTGCCAGCAGCCGGACACCCTCGAACACTGAAGCTTTCTTT. Its translation is CASSRTPSNTEAFF.

The chain links TRBV29-1 to TRBJ2-1, with D perhaps matching TRBD2 (6 bases). The germline V gene has CDR1 SQVTM and CDR2 ANQGSEA. The V gene lost 6 bases and the J gene lost 4 bases, with 16 bases spanning the gap. The CDR3 covers 14 residues. CDR3 in DNA: TGCAGCGTAGGCGGGGTCACGACTTACAATGAGCAGTTCTTC. Translation gives CSVGGVTTYNEQFF.

This clone was observed a handful of times. This chain joins TRBV5-5 and TRBJ1-2; 7 bases match TRBD1. Unmatched junction bases numbered 9, after V lost 4 bases and J lost 0 bases. The CDR3 is 16 amino acids. The germline V gene encodes CDR1 SGHKS and CDR2 YYEKEE (reference sequence). The CDR3 sequence: CASSPQSGQSNYGYTF. CDR3 DNA sequence: TGTGCCAGCAGCCCACAATCGGGACAGTCTAACTATGGCTACACCTTC.

The J gene is TRBJ1-2, the V gene TRBV12-3 or TRBV12-4, with 7 bases that match TRBD1. The CDR3 loop spans 12 amino acids. J was trimmed by 5 bases and V by 6 bases; bases with no gene match: 3. CDR3 nucleotides: TGTGCCAGCAGAGCCAGGGGGTATGGCTACACCTTC. Translated, it gives CASRARGYGYTF.

This clone was picked up a small number of times. V and J are TRBV5-8 and TRBJ2-7; TRBD1 might be the D (7 bases). The CDR3 is 14 residues long. Trimming removed 4 bases at V and 2 bases at J, with 13 bases between. Germline V gene sequence: CDR1 SGHTS, CDR2 YDEGEE. The CDR3 DNA reads as TGTGCCAGCAGCCCGGGGGACAGTGCCTACGAGCAGTACTTC. Its protein is CASSPGDSAYEQYF. Full variable domain (remainder filled in from reference TRBV5-8 and TRBJ2-7): EAGVTQSPTHLIKTRGQQATLRCSPISGHTSVYWYQQALGLGLQFLLWYDEGEERNRGNFPPRFSGRQFPNYSSELNVNALELEDSALYLCASSPGDSAYEQYFGPGTRLTVT.